These T cell receptor beta chains were read from a single sample in a study of blood T cell repertoires in COVID-19. Libraries were prepared by immunoSEQ multiplex PCR; TCRdb keeps only in-frame clonotypes and omits some of them. The sample consists of about 250,000 clones, 75% to 90% of them appearing once. Specimen: PBMCs or T cells enriched from blood (not recorded which). All receptors come from a woman aged 18-29 years who had recovered from COVID-19. CDR3s include the opening cysteine and the closing phenylalanine or tryptophan. A D gene is named only where the DNA matches it firmly. The size field is filled for only some rows; it gives once, few, many or a size class.

clone_size j_call d_call v_call cdr3_nt cdr3_aa
- TRBJ1-2 - TRBV2 TGTGCCAGCAGTGGCCAGAAGCGGGGCAACGGCTATGGCTACACCTTC CASSGQKRGNGYGYTF
- TRBJ2-3 - TRBV13 TGTGCCAGCAGCTTAGAGGGGTTCGGTACGCAGTATTTT CASSLEGFGTQYF
- TRBJ2-1 TRBD2 TRBV28 TGTGCCAGCAGTTTATGGGAGCGGGGGTTTAACAATGAGCAGTTCTTC CASSLWERGFNNEQFF
- TRBJ1-4 - TRBV15 TGTGCCACCAGCAGAGATCACAAAGGAGCCCTGTTTTTT CATSRDHKGALFF
- TRBJ1-5 - TRBV21-1 TGTGCCAGCAGCATCCTTCCCACGAGATATAGCAATCAGCCCCAGCATTTT CASSILPTRYSNQPQHF
- TRBJ2-3 - TRBV5-1 TGCGCCAGCAGCTTGGAGGGGTTACAGACAGATACGCAGTATTTT CASSLEGLQTDTQYF
- TRBJ2-7 TRBD1 TRBV27 TGTGCCAGCGGAACAGGGGGCTACGAGCAGTACTTC CASGTGGYEQYF
- TRBJ1-2 TRBD1 TRBV7-9 TGTGCCAGCAGCCGCCAAGGGACAGTCGATAACTATGGCTACACCTTC CASSRQGTVDNYGYTF
- TRBJ2-7 - TRBV30 TGTGCCTGGAGGGCAGATAACTACGAGCAGTACTTC CAWRADNYEQYF
few TRBJ2-5 TRBD1 TRBV5-6 TGTGCCAGCAGCTTAGACAGGGTGGAGACCCAGTACTTC CASSLDRVETQYF
- TRBJ2-1 - TRBV5-6 TGTGCCAGCTCACTGGGGCACCCCTACAATGAGCAGTTCTTC CASSLGHPYNEQFF
- TRBJ1-1 - TRBV19 TGTGCCAGTAGTAGGCAGGGAGGCGCTGAAGCTTTCTTT CASSRQGGAEAFF
many TRBJ1-4 - TRBV7-9 TGTGCCAGCAGCCCAGGAACGACTAATGAAAAACTGTTTTTT CASSPGTTNEKLFF
- TRBJ1-1 TRBD1 TRBV30 TGTGCCTGGAGTCCGGGGACAGGGCCGAGCACTGAAGCTTTCTTT CAWSPGTGPSTEAFF
- TRBJ2-3 - TRBV18 TGTGCCAGCTCACCCCCGTACGCAGAGGCGCAGTATTTT CASSPPYAEAQYF
- TRBJ2-3 TRBD2 TRBV6-4 TGTGCCAGCAGTGACTTAGGACTAGCGACAGATACGCAGTATTTT CASSDLGLATDTQYF
- TRBJ1-1 - TRBV7-8 TGTGCCAGCAGCTTAACAGGAACTGAAGCTTTCTTT CASSLTGTEAFF
- TRBJ1-5 - TRBV15 TGTGCCACCAGCAGAGAATCGAGGTTCGATCAGCCCCAGCATTTT CATSRESRFDQPQHF
- TRBJ1-6 - TRBV11-2 TGTGCCAGCAGCTTAGACAGGCTTGATCCACCCCTCCACTTT CASSLDRLDPPLHF
- TRBJ1-6 TRBD1 TRBV7-3 TGTGCCAGCAGCTTAAAGGACAGGGGAAATTCACCCCTCCACTTT CASSLKDRGNSPLHF
once TRBJ1-1 TRBD1 TRBV5-1 TGCGCCAGCAGCAGGGGGACAGGGAAGACCACTGAAGCTTTCTTT CASSRGTGKTTEAFF
- TRBJ2-7 - TRBV4-1 TGCGCCAGCAGCCAACAGCTGGACAGCTCCTACGAGCAGTACTTC CASSQQLDSSYEQYF
- TRBJ2-3 - TRBV29-1 TGCAGCGTTGGCGGGGTCATCACAGATACGCAGTATTTT CSVGGVITDTQYF
- TRBJ1-4 - TRBV23-1 TGCGCCAGCAGTCAGGTAGATACGGCTAATGAAAAACTGTTTTTT CASSQVDTANEKLFF
- TRBJ1-5 TRBD1 TRBV27 TGTGCCAGCAGGCTATTACAGGGGGCCGAGGTCAGCAATCAGCCCCAGCATTTT CASRLLQGAEVSNQPQHF
- TRBJ1-2 - TRBV19 TGTGCCAGTAGTGCCCGACAGTTCTATGGCTACACCTTC CASSARQFYGYTF
- TRBJ2-1 TRBD1 TRBV15 TGTGCCACCAGCACTTACTTTGGGACAGGGGGGGCCTACAATGAGCAGTTCTTC CATSTYFGTGGAYNEQFF
- TRBJ2-6 TRBD1 TRBV2 TGTGCCAGCAGTGGGGACAGGGTCATCGGGGCCAACGTCCTGACTTTC CASSGDRVIGANVLTF
- TRBJ1-2 - TRBV5-5 TGTGCCAGCAGGAATGCAGGGGACTATGGCTACACCTTC CASRNAGDYGYTF
- TRBJ1-6 - TRBV6-1 TGTGCCAGCAGTGAATGGGGGGGAAATTCACCCCTCCACTTT CASSEWGGNSPLHF
- TRBJ2-7 - TRBV14 TGTGCCAGCAGCCCGTACCTGACGGGGAGCTCCTACGAGCAGTACTTC CASSPYLTGSSYEQYF
- TRBJ2-3 TRBD2 TRBV7-8 TGTGCCAGCAGCTTCCTAGCGGGGGGGTTAGATACGCAGTATTTT CASSFLAGGLDTQYF
- TRBJ2-3 - TRBV5-1 TGCGCCAGCTGTTGGGGACTGGGTATCACAGATACGCAGTATTTT CASCWGLGITDTQYF
- TRBJ2-3 - TRBV14 TGTGCCAGCAGCCACACTAGTCATACGCAGTATTTT CASSHTSHTQYF
- TRBJ1-5 - TRBV2 TGTGCCAGCAGAATCCGGGACACAGGGACAAATAGCAATCAGCCCCAGCATTTT CASRIRDTGTNSNQPQHF
once TRBJ1-5 - TRBV5-5 TGTGCCAGCAGCCCCAAGCCCGCAATTAGCAATCAGCCCCAGCATTTT CASSPKPAISNQPQHF
- TRBJ1-5 - TRBV27 TGTGCCAGCAGTTTAGTAACAGACAAGCCCAATCAGCCCCAGCATTTT CASSLVTDKPNQPQHF
- TRBJ2-2 TRBD2 TRBV4-2 TGTGCCAGCAGTCGGGGGGGAGACACCGGGGAGCTGTTTTTT CASSRGGDTGELFF
- TRBJ1-1 TRBD1 TRBV28 TGTGCCAGCAGCGACATCACAGGGGACTCTGAAGCTTTCTTT CASSDITGDSEAFF
- TRBJ1-2 - TRBV4-1 TGCGCCAGCAGCCAGGTGGACCGTGGGGCTGAGCTATATGGCTACACCTTC CASSQVDRGAELYGYTF